This is a list of T cell receptor beta chains from one sample in a study of T cell responses to AZD1222 COVID-19 vaccine. The protocol was immunoSEQ multiplex PCR, while the TCRdb copy is restricted to in-frame clones and leaves out a portion. The sample lists about 150,000 clones; approximately 94% were seen once. The sequencing here drew on peripheral blood, taken on day 0 of AZD1222 vaccination. The receptors come from an adult in good health. CDR3s include the opening cysteine and the closing phenylalanine or tryptophan. A D gene is named only where the DNA matches it firmly. Size tells how often a clone was seen (once, few, many) or the class of an expanded clone, and some rows leave it out.

j_call d_call v_call clone_size cdr3_nt cdr3_aa
TRBJ1-5 NA TRBV12-3/TRBV12-4 NA TGTGCCAGCAGTTTAGGGCAGCCCCAGCATTTT CASSLGQPQHF
TRBJ1-5 TRBD1 TRBV5-1 NA TGCGCCAGCAGTACGGGGACAGGGCATCAGCCCCAGCATTTT CASSTGTGHQPQHF
TRBJ2-1 NA TRBV2 NA TGTGCCAGCAGTGGACAGTACAATGAGCAGTTCTTC CASSGQYNEQFF
TRBJ1-1 NA TRBV6-1 NA TGTGCCAGCAGTGAACCGGCCGGGGTGAACACTGAAGCTTTCTTT CASSEPAGVNTEAFF
TRBJ1-5 NA TRBV9 NA TGTGCCAGCAGCGTAGACGGGGGGCAGGAGCAGCCCCAGCATTTT CASSVDGGQEQPQHF
TRBJ2-1 TRBD2 TRBV7-7 NA TGTGCCAGCAGCCAGACTAGCGGGCCTTACAATGAGCAGTTCTTC CASSQTSGPYNEQFF
TRBJ1-2 TRBD1 TRBV2 NA TGTGCCAGCAGACTAACCCCGGACAGGGCCATAGGCTACACCTTC CASRLTPDRAIGYTF
TRBJ2-2 NA TRBV19 NA TGTGCCAGTAGTGGTATCGGGAACACCGGGGAGCTGTTTTTT CASSGIGNTGELFF
TRBJ1-2 NA TRBV5-1 NA TGCGCCAGCAGCTTGGACGGACCAATACAATTATATGGCTACACCTTC CASSLDGPIQLYGYTF
TRBJ2-1 TRBD1 TRBV19 NA TGTGCCAGTAGGGACAGGGGGCGAGGAAATGAGCAGTTCTTC CASRDRGRGNEQFF
TRBJ1-3 TRBD1 TRBV19 NA TGTGCCAGTAGTTTGGACAGGGGGCTCTCTGGAAACACCATATATTTT CASSLDRGLSGNTIYF
TRBJ1-6 NA TRBV24-1 NA TGTGCCACCAGTGATCCGCCCAGGGATGATAATTCACCCCTCCACTTT CATSDPPRDDNSPLHF
TRBJ1-2 NA TRBV5-4 NA TGTGCCAGCACCTGGGGGGGTCGGTATGGCTACACCTTC CASTWGGRYGYTF
TRBJ2-1 NA TRBV20-1 once TGCAGTGCTAGTAAGCTGACCTACAATGAGCAGTTCTTC CSASKLTYNEQFF
TRBJ1-4 NA TRBV19 NA TGTGCCAGTAGTATCGGATGGAGGACAATGAATGAAAAACTGTTTTTT CASSIGWRTMNEKLFF
TRBJ1-2 NA TRBV18 NA TGTGCCAGCTCACCGCCCGTTGGCAGGGGAAATGGCTACACCTTC CASSPPVGRGNGYTF
TRBJ2-2 NA TRBV29-1 NA TGCAGCGTCTACACCGGGGAGCTGTTTTTT CSVYTGELFF
TRBJ2-1 NA TRBV5-1 NA TGCGCCAGCAGCTTACCAGGGAATGAGCAGTTCTTC CASSLPGNEQFF
TRBJ1-1 TRBD1 TRBV13 once TGTGCCAGCAGCTTGGGACAGAGGCACACTGAAGCTTTCTTT CASSLGQRHTEAFF
TRBJ1-4 NA TRBV9 NA TGTGCCAGCAGCGGAGGCGTAAACTCTAATGAAAAACTGTTTTTT CASSGGVNSNEKLFF
TRBJ2-7 TRBD2 TRBV6-1 few TGTGCCAGCAGTGGTGGACTAGCGGGAGACTCCTACGAGCAGTACTTC CASSGGLAGDSYEQYF
TRBJ2-7 TRBD2 TRBV9 NA TGTGCCAGCAGCGTGGCGGGGGGCACCTACGAGCAGTACTTC CASSVAGGTYEQYF
TRBJ2-7 TRBD1 TRBV6-5 NA TGTGCCAGCAGTTACACCTACAGGGGCGAGCAGTACTTC CASSYTYRGEQYF
TRBJ2-1 NA TRBV29-1 NA TGCAGCGTTGGTCAGGGCTTACGAAACAATGAGCAGTTCTTC CSVGQGLRNNEQFF
TRBJ2-3 NA TRBV2 NA TGTGCCAGCAACCGGGAGTGGACAGATACGCAGTATTTT CASNREWTDTQYF
TRBJ2-5 TRBD2 TRBV5-1 NA TGCGCCAGCAGCTTGGGACTAGCGGGAGCCTCCAAGTCGACCCAGTACTTC CASSLGLAGASKSTQYF
TRBJ1-1 NA TRBV28 NA TGTGCCAGCAGTTTGGGCGGGGCTTGGACTGAAGCTTTCTTT CASSLGGAWTEAFF